Reported below is one T cell receptor (beta chain). The CDR3 totals 14 residues. CDR1 and CDR2 from the germline V gene are MGHDK and SYGVNS. Germline trimming cut 4 bases from V and 12 bases from J; bases unmatched to any gene: 9. Sequencing used immunoSEQ multiplex PCR; TCRdb keeps in-frame clones, though not all of them. The table records some 330,000 clones, approximately 89% of them present only once. This specimen belongs to a study of blood T cell repertoires in COVID-19. Individuals drawn from approximately 22 US areas were about 18 to 90 years old. The study counted Cohort 3 donors as recovered given two negative PCRs, clearance, or symptom resolution.

The chain couples TRBV25-1 to TRBJ1-6, with 7 bases that match TRBD1. The source is a man aged 25-45 years who had recovered from COVID-19. Input material: PBMCs or T cells enriched from blood (not recorded which). DNA of the CDR3: TGTGCCAGCAGTGGTGGACAGGCCCTTCAACCCCTCCACTTT. This gives the protein CASSGGQALQPLHF.